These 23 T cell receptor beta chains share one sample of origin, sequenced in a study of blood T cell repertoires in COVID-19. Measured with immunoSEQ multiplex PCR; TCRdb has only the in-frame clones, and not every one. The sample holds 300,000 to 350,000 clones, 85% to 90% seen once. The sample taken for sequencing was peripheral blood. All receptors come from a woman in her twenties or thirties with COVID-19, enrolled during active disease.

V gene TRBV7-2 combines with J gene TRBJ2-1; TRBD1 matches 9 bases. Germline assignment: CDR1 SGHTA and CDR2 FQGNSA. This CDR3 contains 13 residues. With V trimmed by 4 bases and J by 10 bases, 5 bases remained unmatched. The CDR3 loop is CASSSRDRVEQFF. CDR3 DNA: TGTGCCAGCAGCTCCCGGGACAGGGTCGAGCAGTTCTTC. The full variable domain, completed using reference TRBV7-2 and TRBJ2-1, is GAGVSQSPSNKVTEKGKDVELRCDPISGHTALYWYRQSLGQGLEFLIYFQGNSAPDKSGLPSDRFSAERTGGSVSTLTIQRTQQEDSAVYLCASSSRDRVEQFFGPGTRLTVL.

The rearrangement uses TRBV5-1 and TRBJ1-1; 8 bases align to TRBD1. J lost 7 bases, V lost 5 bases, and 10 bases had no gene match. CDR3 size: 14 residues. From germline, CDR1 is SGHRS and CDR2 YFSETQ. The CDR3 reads CASRPQGAQIEAFF. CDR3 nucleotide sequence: TGCGCCAGCAGACCCCAGGGGGCTCAGATTGAAGCTTTCTTT. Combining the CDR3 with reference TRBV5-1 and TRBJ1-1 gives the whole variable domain KAGVTQTPRYLIKTRGQQVTLSCSPISGHRSVSWYQQTPGQGLQFLFEYFSETQRNKGNFPGRFSGRQFSNSRSEMNVSTLELGDSALYLCASRPQGAQIEAFFGQGTRLTVV.

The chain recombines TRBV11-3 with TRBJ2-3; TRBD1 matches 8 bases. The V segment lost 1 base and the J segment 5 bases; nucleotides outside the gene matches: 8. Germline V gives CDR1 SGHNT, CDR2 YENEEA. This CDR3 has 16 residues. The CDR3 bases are TGTGCCAGCAGCTTAGGAATTGGACAGGGAATAGATACGCAGTATTTT. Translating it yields CASSLGIGQGIDTQYF.

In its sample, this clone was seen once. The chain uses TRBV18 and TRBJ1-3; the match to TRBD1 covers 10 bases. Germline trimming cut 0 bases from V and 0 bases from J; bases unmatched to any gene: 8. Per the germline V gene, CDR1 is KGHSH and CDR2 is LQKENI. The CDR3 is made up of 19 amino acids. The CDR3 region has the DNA TGTGCCAGCTCACCACCCGGGACAGGGGTCCTCAACTCTGGAAACACCATATATTTT. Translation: CASSPPGTGVLNSGNTIYF.

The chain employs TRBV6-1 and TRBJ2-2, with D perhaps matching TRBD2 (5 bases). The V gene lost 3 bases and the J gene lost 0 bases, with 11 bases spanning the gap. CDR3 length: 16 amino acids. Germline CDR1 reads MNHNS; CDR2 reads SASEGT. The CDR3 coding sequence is TGTGCCAGCAGTGACGTGCTAGCCTCGAACACCGGGGAGCTGTTTTTT. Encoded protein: CASSDVLASNTGELFF.

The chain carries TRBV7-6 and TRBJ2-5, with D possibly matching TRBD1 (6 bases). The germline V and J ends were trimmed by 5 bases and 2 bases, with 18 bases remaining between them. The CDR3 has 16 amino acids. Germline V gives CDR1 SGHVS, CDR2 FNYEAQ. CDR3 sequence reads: CASSQRYRALQETQYF. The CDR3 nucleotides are TGTGCCAGCAGCCAACGATACAGGGCCCTACAAGAGACCCAGTACTTC.

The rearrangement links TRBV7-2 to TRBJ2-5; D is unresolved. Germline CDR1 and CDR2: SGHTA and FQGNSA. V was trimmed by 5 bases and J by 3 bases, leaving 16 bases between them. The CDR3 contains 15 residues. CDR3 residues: CASSPALQPKETQYF. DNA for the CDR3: TGTGCCAGCAGCCCTGCGTTGCAACCCAAAGAGACCCAGTACTTC.

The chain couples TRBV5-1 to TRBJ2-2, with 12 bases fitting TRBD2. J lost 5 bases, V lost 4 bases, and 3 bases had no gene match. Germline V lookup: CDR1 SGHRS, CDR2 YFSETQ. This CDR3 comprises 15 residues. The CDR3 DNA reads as TGCGCCAGCAGCGGGACTAGCGGGCCAACCGGGGAGCTGTTTTTT. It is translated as CASSGTSGPTGELFF.

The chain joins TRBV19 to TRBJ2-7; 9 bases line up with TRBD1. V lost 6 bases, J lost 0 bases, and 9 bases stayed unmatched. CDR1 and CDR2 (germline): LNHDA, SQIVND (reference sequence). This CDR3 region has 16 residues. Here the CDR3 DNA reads TGTGCCAGTAGCGACCCGGGACAGGGAAACTCCTACGAGCAGTACTTC. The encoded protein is CASSDPGQGNSYEQYF.

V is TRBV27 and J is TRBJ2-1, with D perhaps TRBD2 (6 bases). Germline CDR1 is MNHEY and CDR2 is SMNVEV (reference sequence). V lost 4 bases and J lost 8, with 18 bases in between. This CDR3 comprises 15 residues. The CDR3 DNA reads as TGTGCCAGCAGTTGGAGGGGAGTGGGTGGGGATGAGCAGTTCTTC. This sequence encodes CASSWRGVGGDEQFF.

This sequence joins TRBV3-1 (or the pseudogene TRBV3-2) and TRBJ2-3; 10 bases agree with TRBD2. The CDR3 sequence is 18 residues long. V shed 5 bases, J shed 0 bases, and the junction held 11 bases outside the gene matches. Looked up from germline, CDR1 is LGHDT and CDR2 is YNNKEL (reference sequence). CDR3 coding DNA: TGTGCCAGCAGCTGGAGGGGTAGCGGGAGGACAAGCACAGATACGCAGTATTTT. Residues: CASSWRGSGRTSTDTQYF.

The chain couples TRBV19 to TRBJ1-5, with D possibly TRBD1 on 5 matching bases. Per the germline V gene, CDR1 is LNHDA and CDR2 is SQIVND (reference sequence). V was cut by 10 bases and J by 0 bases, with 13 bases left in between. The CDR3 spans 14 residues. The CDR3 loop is CAIRGTDSNQPQHF. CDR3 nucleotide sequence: TGTGCCATTAGGGGCACCGATAGCAATCAGCCCCAGCATTTT.

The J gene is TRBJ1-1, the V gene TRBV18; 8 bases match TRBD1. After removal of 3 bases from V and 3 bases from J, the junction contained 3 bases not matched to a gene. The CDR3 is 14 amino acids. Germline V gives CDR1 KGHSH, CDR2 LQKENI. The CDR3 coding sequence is TGTGCCAGCTCACCGGACAGGGAATACACTGAAGCTTTCTTT. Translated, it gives CASSPDREYTEAFF.

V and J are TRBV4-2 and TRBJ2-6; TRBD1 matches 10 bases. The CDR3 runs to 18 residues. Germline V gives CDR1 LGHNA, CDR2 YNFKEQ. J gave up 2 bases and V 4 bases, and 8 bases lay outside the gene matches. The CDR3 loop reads CASSPDRGLSAGANVLTF. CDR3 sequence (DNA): TGTGCCAGCAGCCCTGACAGGGGGCTAAGCGCTGGGGCCAACGTCCTGACTTTC.

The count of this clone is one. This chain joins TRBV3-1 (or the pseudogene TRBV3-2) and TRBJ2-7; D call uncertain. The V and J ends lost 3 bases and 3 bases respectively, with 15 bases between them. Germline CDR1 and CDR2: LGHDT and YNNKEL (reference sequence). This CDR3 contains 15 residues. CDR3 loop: CASSQESGAGYEQYF. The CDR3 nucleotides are TGTGCCAGCAGCCAGGAGTCTGGAGCCGGCTACGAGCAGTACTTC.

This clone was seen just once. CDR3 bases: TGTGCCATCATGTCGGTGATGAACACTGAAGCTTTCTTT. It codes for CAIMSVMNTEAFF. The chain joins TRBV10-3 to TRBJ1-1; unclear D gene. The CDR3 runs 13 residues. Trimming removed 7 bases from V and 0 bases from J, with 9 bases in between. Looked up from germline, CDR1 is ENHRY and CDR2 is SYGVKD.

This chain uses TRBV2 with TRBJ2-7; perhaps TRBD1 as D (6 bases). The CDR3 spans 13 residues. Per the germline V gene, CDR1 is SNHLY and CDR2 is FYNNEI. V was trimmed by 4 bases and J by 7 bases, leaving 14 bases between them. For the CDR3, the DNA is TGTGCCAGCAGTGTGAACAGGGCTTGGGAGCAGTACTTC. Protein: CASSVNRAWEQYF.

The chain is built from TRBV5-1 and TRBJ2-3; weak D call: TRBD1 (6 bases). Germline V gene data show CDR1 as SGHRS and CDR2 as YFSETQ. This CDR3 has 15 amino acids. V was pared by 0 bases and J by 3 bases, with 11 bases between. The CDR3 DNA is TGCGCCAGCAGCTTGGGTGGACAGAGAACAGATACGCAGTATTTT. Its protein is CASSLGGQRTDTQYF.

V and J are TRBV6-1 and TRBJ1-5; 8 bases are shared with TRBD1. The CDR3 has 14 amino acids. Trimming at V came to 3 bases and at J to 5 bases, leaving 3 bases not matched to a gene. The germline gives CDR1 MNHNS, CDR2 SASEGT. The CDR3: CASSETGDHQPQHF. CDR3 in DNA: TGTGCCAGCAGTGAGACAGGGGATCATCAGCCCCAGCATTTT.

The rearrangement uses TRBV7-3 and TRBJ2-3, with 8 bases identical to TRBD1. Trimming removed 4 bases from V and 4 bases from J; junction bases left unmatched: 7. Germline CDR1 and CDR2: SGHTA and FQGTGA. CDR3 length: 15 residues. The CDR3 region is CASSYGQGRSDTQYF. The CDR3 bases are TGTGCCAGCAGCTACGGACAGGGCAGATCAGATACGCAGTATTTT.

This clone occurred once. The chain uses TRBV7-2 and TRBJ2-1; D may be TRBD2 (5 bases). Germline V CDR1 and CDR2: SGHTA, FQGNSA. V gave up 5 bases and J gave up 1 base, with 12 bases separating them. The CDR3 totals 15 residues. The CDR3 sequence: CASSPTGGSYNEQFF. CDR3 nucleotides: TGTGCCAGCAGCCCAACTGGAGGTTCCTACAATGAGCAGTTCTTC.

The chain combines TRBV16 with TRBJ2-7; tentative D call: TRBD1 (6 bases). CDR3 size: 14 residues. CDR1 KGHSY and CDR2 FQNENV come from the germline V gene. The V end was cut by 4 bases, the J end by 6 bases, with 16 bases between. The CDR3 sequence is CASSPWTVPGEQYF. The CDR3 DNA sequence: TGTGCCAGCAGCCCGTGGACAGTGCCGGGCGAGCAGTACTTC.

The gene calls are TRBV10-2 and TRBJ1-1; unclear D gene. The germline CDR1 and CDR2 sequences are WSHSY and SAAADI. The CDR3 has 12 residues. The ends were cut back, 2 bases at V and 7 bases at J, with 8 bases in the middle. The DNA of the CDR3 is TGCGCCAGCAGTGAGGCGGGGAGTGAAGCTTTCTTT. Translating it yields CASSEAGSEAFF.